Each of the 28 T cell receptor beta chains below was sequenced from the same sample in a study of T-cell reconstitution after alpha-beta-depleted transplantation in children listed by TCRdb under 2016. Libraries were made using PCR. TCRdb lists the instrument as Illumina HiSeq 2500. TCR libraries were prepared with molecular barcoding, using unique molecular identifiers to normalize TCRbeta repertoire quantification. The public reads were reanalyzed by TCRdb: fastp trimming at Q25, MiXCR alignment, in-frame beta chains only. Entries that share a CDR3 protein sequence are merged under the most common genes and DNA. For this sample the table gives more than 300,000 distinct CDR3 sequences, of which roughly 15% were detected only once. The ten largest clones represent around 41% of the sample. The treatment or condition label here, explained by the study, means: allogeneic hematopoietic cell transplantation with graft depleted of TCRalphabeta T cells and CD19 B cells.

The starting material was PBMCs, mostly from graft donor cells, obtained 360 days after TCRalphabeta/CD19-depleted stem cell transplant. These receptors originate from a male patient between 2 and 10 years old who had a stem cell transplant for acute lymphoblastic leukemia, so the T cells may come from the graft donor.

This clonotype has a handful of counts. The V call is TRBV4-3, the J call TRBJ1-2; no clear D gene. The CDR3 is 14 amino acids. Germline CDR1 reads LGHNA; CDR2 reads YSLEER. V lost 4 bases, J lost 1 base, and 10 bases lay in between. DNA of the CDR3: TGCGCCAGCAGCCCCACCCCTAATAACTATGGCTACACCTTC. It specifies CASSPTPNNYGYTF.

The chain has TRBV4-2 and TRBJ2-2; no firm D call. Trimming removed 2 bases at V and 1 base at J, with 11 bases between. Looked up from germline, CDR1 is LGHNA and CDR2 is YNFKEQ. The CDR3 sequence is 16 residues long. CDR3 DNA: TGTGCCAGCAGCCAATTTCACCTCGAGAACACCGGGGAGCTGTTTTTT. Translated: CASSQFHLENTGELFF.

The chain joins TRBV7-6 to TRBJ2-1; D gene ambiguous. The germline V and J ends were trimmed by 2 bases and 0 bases, with 14 bases remaining between them. Looked up from germline, CDR1 is SGHVS and CDR2 is FNYEAQ. The CDR3 is made up of 17 amino acids. The CDR3 sequence: CASSLLYRASSYNEQFF. CDR3 DNA sequence: TGTGCCAGCAGCTTACTCTACCGGGCCAGCTCCTACAATGAGCAGTTCTTC.

The rearrangement uses TRBV30 and TRBJ1-1, with a possible D match to TRBD1 (5 bases). Germline V lookup: CDR1 GTSNPN, CDR2 SVGIG (reference sequence). The germline V and J ends were trimmed by 5 bases and 0 bases, with 13 bases remaining between them. The length of the CDR3 is 14 residues. CDR3: CAWSRGALNTEAFF. Here the CDR3 DNA reads TGTGCCTGGTCCAGAGGGGCTTTGAACACTGAAGCTTTCTTT.

This clonotype was seen many times. The CDR3: CASSPRAGDGEPLHF. For the CDR3, the DNA is TGTGCCAGCAGCCCCCGTGCGGGTGATGGGGAGCCCCTCCACTTT. The V call is TRBV9, the J call TRBJ1-6, with D hard to call. The CDR3 length is 15 residues. The V and J ends lost 4 bases and 13 bases respectively, with 21 bases between them. The germline CDR1 and CDR2 sequences are SGDLS and YYNGEE.

The chain joins TRBV7-9 to TRBJ2-3, with 9 bases aligning to TRBD2. CDR1 and CDR2 from the germline V gene are SEHNR and FQNEAQ (reference sequence). This CDR3 has 15 amino acids. J gave up 3 bases and V 5 bases, and 6 bases lay outside the gene matches. The CDR3 nucleotides read TGTGCCAGCAGCGTTAGCGGGAGTAGTACAGATACGCAGTATTTT. Residues: CASSVSGSSTDTQYF.

The chain couples TRBV7-2 to TRBJ2-3, with D possibly being TRBD2 (5 bases). The CDR3 length is 16 residues. The ends were cut back, 1 base at V and 4 bases at J, with 15 bases in the middle. CDR1 and CDR2 (germline): SGHTA, FQGNSA. CDR3 sequence (DNA): TGTGCCAGCAGCTTAGGATCTGGGAGCGCCGCAGATACGCAGTATTTT. Its protein product is CASSLGSGSAADTQYF. The full variable domain, its missing parts supplied by reference TRBV7-2 and TRBJ2-3, is GAGVSQSPSNKVTEKGKDVELRCDPISGHTALYWYRQSLGQGLEFLIYFQGNSAPDKSGLPSDRFSAERTGGSVSTLTIQRTQQEDSAVYLCASSLGSGSAADTQYFGPGTRLTVL.

This clonotype was counted a few times. This chain joins TRBV12-3 or TRBV12-4 and TRBJ2-7; D not resolved. The V end was cut by 5 bases, the J end by 2 bases, with 10 bases between. The CDR3 consists of 13 residues. In nucleotides, the CDR3 is TGTGCCAGCAGTATACGAGCTACCTACGAGCAGTACTTC. Encoded protein: CASSIRATYEQYF.

This clonotype was observed a handful of times. CDR3 sequence: CASSGAIGTIYEQYF. As DNA, the CDR3 is TGTGCCAGTAGTGGAGCTATAGGGACGATCTACGAGCAGTACTTC. The V call is TRBV19, the J call TRBJ2-7, with D tentatively TRBD1 or TRBD2 (5 bases each). Germline CDR1 reads LNHDA; CDR2 reads SQIVND (reference sequence). This CDR3 spans 15 amino acids. Trimming cost V 5 bases and J 3 bases, with 17 bases left between them.

The chain combines TRBV6-5 with TRBJ1-1, with D maybe TRBD1 (6 bases). This CDR3 region has 15 residues. Germline CDR1 MNHEY, CDR2 SVGAGI. The V end was cut by 2 bases, the J end by 3 bases, with 13 bases between. In DNA, the CDR3 is TGTGCCAGCAGTTACGATGGGCAGGGGCACACTGAAGCTTTCTTT. This codes for CASSYDGQGHTEAFF.

This clonotype was recorded a few times. The chain links TRBV11-2 to TRBJ1-4; D is possibly TRBD1 (5 bases). The CDR3 contains 14 residues. The V end was cut by 3 bases, the J end by 4 bases, with 9 bases between. Looked up from germline, CDR1 is SGHAT and CDR2 is FQNNGV. CDR3 region: CASSLGPFNEKLFF. The CDR3 DNA sequence: TGTGCCAGCAGCTTGGGGCCTTTTAATGAAAAACTGTTTTTT.

This clonotype was detected ten times or more. The V gene is TRBV6-5, the J gene TRBJ2-3; D is undetermined. Per the germline V gene, CDR1 is MNHEY and CDR2 is SVGAGI. Trimming stripped 5 bases from V and 4 bases from J, with 19 bases between. This CDR3 spans 16 amino acids. The CDR3 nucleotides read TGTGCCAGCAGTAACAACAAGCCTCTCGTGGCAGATACGCAGTATTTT. Its protein is CASSNNKPLVADTQYF.

This chain links TRBV6-6 with TRBJ2-7, with a possible D match to TRBD1 (6 bases). Germline V gene data show CDR1 as MNHNY and CDR2 as SVGAGI (reference sequence). The CDR3 loop spans 11 amino acids. The ends were cut back, 8 bases at V and 12 bases at J, with 17 bases in the middle. The CDR3 region has the DNA TGTGCCAGCGGCTTGGAGGACAGTCCGTACTTC. Its translation: CASGLEDSPYF.

The rearrangement uses TRBV6-5 and TRBJ2-2, with 9 bases aligning to TRBD1. Germline V gene lookup returns CDR1 MNHEY and CDR2 SVGAGI. V gave up 4 bases and J gave up 6 bases; unmatched junction bases: 3. The CDR3 loop spans 14 amino acids. CDR3 amino acids: CASSFRTGAGELFF. CDR3 coding DNA: TGTGCCAGCAGTTTTAGGACAGGGGCCGGGGAGCTGTTTTTT.

This clonotype was seen a handful of times. This chain joins TRBV27 and TRBJ1-1; no definite D call. Germline values: CDR1 MNHEY, CDR2 SMNVEV (reference sequence). This CDR3 spans 12 amino acids. Trimming took 3 bases from V and 11 from J, leaving 13 bases between them. The CDR3 loop is CASSLPSERAFF. In nucleotides, the CDR3 is TGTGCCAGCAGTTTGCCCTCAGAAAGGGCTTTCTTT.

This sequence joins TRBV2 and TRBJ2-7, with 7 nucleotides matching TRBD2. CDR1 SNHLY and CDR2 FYNNEI come from the germline V gene. V lost 4 bases and J lost 1; bases outside the gene matches: 4. CDR3 length equals 14 residues. CDR3 in amino acids: CASSGEGGSYEQYF. In DNA form, the CDR3 reads TGTGCCAGCAGTGGGGAGGGCGGGTCCTACGAGCAGTACTTC.

This rearrangement joins TRBV4-1 to TRBJ1-4; 9 bases line up with TRBD1. Germline CDR1 reads MGHRA; CDR2 reads YSYEKL. V was pared by 4 bases and J by 5 bases, with 5 bases of the junction left unmatched. The CDR3 extends over 15 amino acids. The CDR3 DNA is TGCGCCAGCAGCCCCCCCGGGACAGGGAATGAAAAACTGTTTTTT. Amino acid sequence: CASSPPGTGNEKLFF.

This clonotype turned up a few times. The chain uses TRBV19 and TRBJ2-2; D is undetermined. The CDR3 runs 16 residues. The V end was cut by 6 bases, the J end by 0 bases, with 14 bases between. Germline V gives CDR1 LNHDA, CDR2 SQIVND (reference sequence). CDR3 region: CASRNSRVSNTGELFF. The CDR3 region has the DNA TGTGCCAGTAGAAACAGTCGCGTATCGAACACCGGGGAGCTGTTTTTT.

This clonotype was observed at least ten times. The chain combines TRBV5-1 with TRBJ2-2, with D possibly being TRBD2 (5 bases). The CDR3 length is 15 residues. V was clipped by 5 bases and J by 1 base, with 12 bases between them. Germline assignment: CDR1 SGHRS and CDR2 YFSETQ. CDR3 amino acids: CASSPSGGNTGELFF. The CDR3 DNA is TGCGCCAGCAGTCCAAGCGGAGGGAACACCGGGGAGCTGTTTTTT.

This chain connects TRBV28 to TRBJ2-1, with 9 bases matching TRBD2. The V and J ends lost 5 bases and 6 bases, in that order; junction bases with no gene match: 5. Germline V CDR1 and CDR2: MDHEN, SYDVKM. The CDR3 loop spans 14 amino acids. The chain's CDR3 is CASSSSGSVNEQFF. The CDR3 DNA follows: TGTGCCAGCAGTAGTAGCGGGAGCGTCAATGAGCAGTTCTTC.

This clonotype turned up a few times. The chain combines TRBV28 with TRBJ2-1; TRBD2 aligns across 8 bases. This CDR3 has 15 residues. CDR1 is MDHEN, CDR2 SYDVKM, per germline. With 1 base clipped from V and 3 bases from J, the junction kept 2 bases outside the gene matches. The CDR3 reads CASSLFGRGYNEQFF. Written as DNA, the CDR3 is TGTGCCAGCAGTTTATTCGGGAGGGGCTACAATGAGCAGTTCTTC.

This chain uses TRBV20-1 with TRBJ2-1; 9 bases agree with TRBD2. V trimming: 5 bases; J trimming: 6 bases; junction bases outside the gene matches: 8. CDR1 and CDR2 from the germline V gene are DFQATT and SNEGSKA (reference sequence). CDR3 length: 14 amino acids. The CDR3 spells CSAPYSGSLNEQFF. CDR3 bases: TGCAGTGCTCCTTATAGCGGGAGTCTCAATGAGCAGTTCTTC.

This clonotype was seen at least ten times. The V gene is TRBV12-3 or TRBV12-4, the J gene TRBJ2-1; 10 bases line up with TRBD2. The trim removed 2 bases at V and 4 bases at J, leaving 2 bases unmatched. The CDR3 covers 15 residues. The CDR3 DNA sequence: TGTGCCAGCAGTTTACTAGCGGGAGCATACAATGAGCAGTTCTTC. It is translated as CASSLLAGAYNEQFF.

The chain joins TRBV9 to TRBJ2-1; 7 bases align to TRBD2. Germline CDR1 SGDLS, CDR2 YYNGEE. V lost 0 bases to trimming and J lost 0 bases; unmatched junction nucleotides: 3. This CDR3 is built from 16 residues. CDR3 nucleotides: TGTGCCAGCAGCGTAGTTAGCGGGCACTCCTACAATGAGCAGTTCTTC. Translation gives CASSVVSGHSYNEQFF. Based on the CDR3 plus reference TRBV9 and TRBJ2-1, the full variable domain is DSGVTQTPKHLITATGQRVTLRCSPRSGDLSVYWYQQSLDQGLQFLIQYYNGEERAKGNILERFSAQQFPDLHSELNLSSLELGDSALYFCASSVVSGHSYNEQFFGPGTRLTVL.

This clonotype was observed a few times. The V call is TRBV5-1, the J call TRBJ2-1, with a weak D call TRBD2 (5 bases). Between the trimmed V and J ends, which lost 0 bases and 6 bases, there was a span of 13 bases. In germline, CDR1 is SGHRS, CDR2 YFSETQ. The CDR3 is 15 amino acids. As DNA, the CDR3 is TGCGCCAGCAGCTTGGCGGGATTGGGAAGCAATGAGCAGTTCTTC. Protein sequence: CASSLAGLGSNEQFF.

The V call is TRBV29-1, the J call TRBJ2-2, with 10 bases matching TRBD1. Germline CDR1 and CDR2: SQVTM and ANQGSEA. The CDR3 has 15 amino acids. V shed 7 bases and J 0 bases; nucleotides not matched to a gene: 5. CDR3 nucleotides: TGCAGCGGGAGACAGGGGGCAGCGAACACCGGGGAGCTGTTTTTT. This translates into CSGRQGAANTGELFF.

The chain joins TRBV6-2 or TRBV6-3 to TRBJ2-7; 13 bases map to TRBD2. The CDR3 has 17 amino acids. V was clipped by 4 bases and J by 2 bases; unmatched bases: 8. Per the germline V gene, CDR1 is MNHEY and CDR2 is SVGEGT. The DNA of the CDR3 is TGTGCCAGCAGTTCTCGACTAGCGGGAGGAGGGGCCTACGAGCAGTACTTC. It specifies CASSSRLAGGGAYEQYF.

This clonotype showed up just a few times. This chain links TRBV7-2 with TRBJ2-5; D is unclear. V lost 3 bases to trimming and J lost 2 bases, with 7 bases between them. There are 13 residues in the CDR3. Germline CDR1 SGHTA, CDR2 FQGNSA. The CDR3 DNA is TGTGCCAGCAGCTTCTGGGAACAAGAGACCCAGTACTTC. It translates to CASSFWEQETQYF.